These T cell receptor beta chains were read from a single sample in a study of T-cell memory formation after mild COVID-19. TCRdb analysed the 5' RACE reads with MiXCR anew, one entry per CDR3 protein. The table has some 290,000 distinct CDR3 sequences, roughly 16% seen once. The sample consisted of PBMCs or a T cell subset sorted from them (not recorded which). The receptor source for this set is a man aged 18 to 29 who had mild COVID-19 (a few samples of this study predate the infection). Cell type and time point are not known. Each CDR3 is given with its conserved first and last residue. The order of the fields is J gene, V gene, clone size, D gene, CDR3 DNA, CDR3 protein. The D gene is left open where the match is weak. Expanded clones get a size class; other rows say once, few or many, or leave the size out.

TRBJ2-3,TRBV20-1,few,.,TGCAGTGCTAGAGGAGGGGGCACAGATACGCAGTATTTT,CSARGGGTDTQYF
TRBJ2-2,TRBV10-3,few,TRBD1,TGTGCCATCTCTCAACTCGAGGGGGCGAACGGGGAGCTGTTTTTT,CAISQLEGANGELFF
TRBJ1-1,TRBV3-1,.,.,TGTGCCAGCAGCCGTTCGATGAACACTGAAGCTTTCTTT,CASSRSMNTEAFF
TRBJ2-1,TRBV5-4,many,.,TGTGCCAGCAGCTCCTATGAGGCGTTTGGGCAGTTCTTC,CASSSYEAFGQFF
TRBJ1-2,TRBV7-2,once,.,TGTGCCAGCAGCTCCCCAGGGAAAGGAGGCTACACCTTC,CASSSPGKGGYTF
TRBJ2-3,TRBV24-1,few,.,TGTGCCACCAGTGATTCCGGGGTCGGGGGCCACGATACGCAGTATTTT,CATSDSGVGGHDTQYF
TRBJ1-1,TRBV25-1,few,.,TGTGCCAGCAGGGAGGAGAGGGCCGAAGCTTTCTTT,CASREERAEAFF
TRBJ2-7,TRBV4-1,few,.,TGCGCCAGCAGCCAAGATAACACGGGGGGCCGCCGGCGGCAGTACTTC,CASSQDNTGGRRRQYF
TRBJ2-3,TRBV20-1,.,.,TGCAGTGCCCCCCCCAATGGGGGGAACACAGATACGCAGTATTTT,CSAPPNGGNTDTQYF
TRBJ2-5,TRBV12-3/TRBV12-4,.,TRBD1,TGTGCCAGCAGGGACAGGGAGTCCGAGACCCAGTACTTC,CASRDRESETQYF
TRBJ2-5,TRBV3-1,few,.,TGTGCCAGCAGCCCTGTGGACCAAAAGGGGACCCAGTACTTC,CASSPVDQKGTQYF
TRBJ2-7,TRBV5-1,.,.,TGCGCCAGCAGCCTTTCTGGGTTGTCCTACGAGCAGTACTTC,CASSLSGLSYEQYF
TRBJ2-3,TRBV18,few,TRBD2,TGTGCCAGCTCACCACCGGGACTAGCGGGGGGCCTGTTGGATACGCAGTATTTT,CASSPPGLAGGLLDTQYF
TRBJ1-2,TRBV5-1,few,.,TGCGCCAGCTGTTGCACCCTGCGCTATGGCTACACCTTC,CASCCTLRYGYTF
TRBJ2-3,TRBV5-1,many,TRBD1,TGCGCCAGCAGGCTTCAAACAGGGGGGACAGATACGCAGTATTTT,CASRLQTGGTDTQYF
TRBJ2-7,TRBV13,once,.,TGTGCCAGCAGCACCCAGCGGGTCCCCTACGAGCAGTACTTC,CASSTQRVPYEQYF
TRBJ2-7,TRBV7-9,.,.,TGTGCCAGCAGTGCCCGACAGAGCTTCGAGCAGTACTTC,CASSARQSFEQYF
TRBJ2-1,TRBV20-1,.,.,TGCAGTGCCCCGGACTTGAAGGAAGACAATGAGCAGTTCTTC,CSAPDLKEDNEQFF
TRBJ2-7,TRBV3-1,.,TRBD1,TGTGCCAGCAGTCGGGACAGGGTAACGGGAGAGCAGTACTTC,CASSRDRVTGEQYF
TRBJ2-5,TRBV29-1,many,TRBD2,TGCAGCGTTGCCACGGGGGGGCGAGGAGAGACCCAGTACTTC,CSVATGGRGETQYF
TRBJ2-3,TRBV7-2,few,.,TGTGCCAGCAGCTTGGGGGCGGCGGCAGGGGAGGATACGCAGTATTTT,CASSLGAAAGEDTQYF
TRBJ2-2,TRBV10-3,many,.,TGTGCCACCATGTGGACAGTGGACACCGGGGAGCTGTTTTTT,CATMWTVDTGELFF
TRBJ2-1,TRBV20-1,.,.,TGCAGTGCTAGGTGGTCTAGCTCCTACAATGAGCAGTTCTTC,CSARWSSSYNEQFF
TRBJ2-5,TRBV6-6,few,TRBD2,TGTGCCAGCAGTTACAGCTTCGGGGGGCAAGAGACCCAGTACTTC,CASSYSFGGQETQYF
TRBJ2-5,TRBV10-3,many,.,TGTGCCATCAGTGCAGGGGACGGCCAAGAGACCCAGTACTTC,CAISAGDGQETQYF
TRBJ2-1,TRBV6-2/TRBV6-3,.,.,TGTGCCAGCACCAAACTAGGGAGTACTTGGGGTAATGAGCAGTTCTTC,CASTKLGSTWGNEQFF
TRBJ2-1,TRBV2,few,TRBD2,TGTGCCAGCAGTGATCCCCTGGGTGGGCGGGGGGTTGGTGAGCAGTTCTTC,CASSDPLGGRGVGEQFF
TRBJ2-1,TRBV4-1,.,.,TGCGCCAGCAGCCCACCCAGCGATGAGCAGTTCTTC,CASSPPSDEQFF
TRBJ2-1,TRBV7-9,many,.,TGTGCCAGCGCGGAGAGGGGACCGGCGGTCTTC,CASAERGPAVF
TRBJ2-1,TRBV25-1,.,.,TGTGCCAGCAGTGAATCTGGGGTGAGAAATGAGCAGTTCTTC,CASSESGVRNEQFF
TRBJ1-1,TRBV18,.,.,TGTGCCAGCTCACCTTTACGGGGGGGTAACACTGAAGCTTTCTTT,CASSPLRGGNTEAFF
TRBJ2-7,TRBV29-1,few,TRBD2,TGCAGCGTTGATAGGACTAGCGGAGGGTACGAGCAGTACTTC,CSVDRTSGGYEQYF
TRBJ2-7,TRBV6-5,few,TRBD1,TGTGCCAGCAGTTACGGTGGGCTACAGGGGTACGAGCAGTACTTC,CASSYGGLQGYEQYF
TRBJ2-7,TRBV9,.,TRBD2,TGTGCCAGCAGCCCCCTCGCGGGAGCCACCTACGAGCAGTACTTC,CASSPLAGATYEQYF
TRBJ2-1,TRBV5-1,.,.,TGCGCCAGCAGCTTGGAACTCACCGGAGGTAATGAGCAGTTCTTC,CASSLELTGGNEQFF
TRBJ2-7,TRBV20-1,many,TRBD1,TGCAGTGCCAAATCCGGGACAGTATTCTACGAGCAGTACTTC,CSAKSGTVFYEQYF
TRBJ2-5,TRBV4-3,.,TRBD1,TGCGCCAGCAGCCAATCCGGACAGGGGAGGGAGACCCAGTACTTC,CASSQSGQGRETQYF
TRBJ2-7,TRBV6-6,few,.,TGTGCCAGCAGCCATTTAGGAGTCCTGGAGCAGTACTTC,CASSHLGVLEQYF
TRBJ1-4,TRBV19,.,TRBD1,TGTGCCAGTAAGGACAGGCCGGATGAAAAACTGTTTTTT,CASKDRPDEKLFF
TRBJ2-1,TRBV12-3/TRBV12-4,few,.,TGTGCCAGCAGTCTCCCAGGGACCAATGAGCAGTTCTTC,CASSLPGTNEQFF
TRBJ1-6,TRBV20-1,.,.,TGCAGTGCTAGAGATGTAGGGTCACCCCTCCACTTT,CSARDVGSPLHF
TRBJ2-7,TRBV7-9,.,TRBD1,TGTGCCAGCAGCTTACAGGGGGCCCACGAGCAGTACTTC,CASSLQGAHEQYF
TRBJ2-7,TRBV19,many,.,TGTGCCAGTAGAACGGACAGCCAACTTACCTACGAGCAGTACTTC,CASRTDSQLTYEQYF
TRBJ2-7,TRBV5-1,.,.,TGCGCCAGCAAACGGGGGCTCGACGAGCAGTACTTC,CASKRGLDEQYF
TRBJ2-2,TRBV3-1,.,TRBD1,TGTGCCAGCAGCCCGCCGGGACAGGGCGGCACCGGGGAGCTGTTTTTT,CASSPPGQGGTGELFF
TRBJ2-1,TRBV7-3,few,TRBD2,TGTGCCAGCAGCCTTAGTCGCGGGGGGAGGAATGAGCAGTTCTTC,CASSLSRGGRNEQFF
TRBJ2-3,TRBV18,few,.,TGTGCCAGCTCCGTGGACCACACCGATACGCAGTATTTT,CASSVDHTDTQYF
TRBJ1-1,TRBV21-1,once,.,TGTGCCAGCAGCAAAGATGACAGGGGAGCTTTCTTT,CASSKDDRGAFF
TRBJ2-1,TRBV20-1,few,.,TGCAGTGCTAGGACAGCTCTTAGCTCCTACAATGAGCAGTTCTTC,CSARTALSSYNEQFF
TRBJ2-3,TRBV4-3,.,.,TGCGCCAGCAGCCAAGATCGCAGGGGCGCAGATACGCAGTATTTT,CASSQDRRGADTQYF
TRBJ1-2,TRBV29-1,few,TRBD1,TGCAGCGCCTCAGGGGGAGATAACTATGGCTACACCTTC,CSASGGDNYGYTF
TRBJ2-5,TRBV20-1,.,TRBD2,TGCAGTGCTAGATCGGCGGGGGGGATGCAGGAGACCCAGTACTTC,CSARSAGGMQETQYF
TRBJ2-3,TRBV7-6,.,TRBD1,TGTGCCAGCAGCTTGGCGACAGGGGGCTGGTATACGCAGTATTTT,CASSLATGGWYTQYF
TRBJ1-1,TRBV28,many,.,TGTGCCAGCGTCCCGTGGGCTACGACCATGAACACTGAAGCTTTCTTT,CASVPWATTMNTEAFF
TRBJ1-2,TRBV2,.,.,TGTGCCAGCAGTGAACAGAGCAACTATGGCTACACCTTC,CASSEQSNYGYTF
TRBJ2-7,TRBV5-5,few,.,TGTGCCAGCAGCTTAATAGGAAACTACGAGCAGTACTTC,CASSLIGNYEQYF
TRBJ1-2,TRBV7-2,.,TRBD1,TGTGCCAGCAGCGTCGGGACAGAGAACTATGGCTACACCTTC,CASSVGTENYGYTF
TRBJ1-2,TRBV4-1,.,.,TGCGCCAGCAGCCTACGGGTGGGGACTGACTATGGCTACACCTTC,CASSLRVGTDYGYTF
TRBJ2-1,TRBV15,many,.,TGTGCCACCAGCAGCACCGGGACTGCCTTCGACAATGAGCAGTTCTTC,CATSSTGTAFDNEQFF
TRBJ2-1,TRBV4-3,few,.,TGCGCCAGCAGCCAAGGGTCCTGGCCTAGTCGCAATGAGCAGTTCTTC,CASSQGSWPSRNEQFF